The clone carrying this T cell receptor (beta chain) was counted ten times or more. The antigen is not known. These data come from a study of T cell repertoires in cytomegalovirus infection. In the study overall: Public TCR beta signature analysis indicated the presence of both CMV infection and matching HLA type.

TCRdb processed the reads anew with MiXCR; each CDR3 protein has one entry. The repertoire holds 250,000 to 300,000 distinct CDR3 sequences, with over 8% as singletons. Study findings and constraints: There were carriers of CMV plus the relevant HLA, and cumulative public TCR beta family frequency identified them. In two of eight donors, the top clonotype was HLA-C-restricted CMV-specific.

CDR1 is SGHTA and CDR2 is FQGNSA in the germline V gene. With 5 bases removed from V and 9 bases from J, the gap between germline ends came to 14 bases. The CDR3 is 13 residues long. The sequence was collected from a human donor in good health (CMV status not recorded). Some clones in this sample may be carry-over from other donors' samples. The chain couples TRBV7-2 to TRBJ1-5; D remains unclear. Sequencing was carried out using PBMCs. The CDR3 nucleotides are TGTGCCAGCAGCCAGCGGGGAGGTCGGCCCCAGCATTTT. Residues: CASSQRGGRPQHF.